This T cell receptor beta chain was captured by sequencing in a study of T cell responses to AZD1222 COVID-19 vaccine. Whole-study results and caveats: There were mostly white British donors and more females than males, and clonal diversity was possibly underestimated. Of spike-specific TCRs, nearly half reportedly target regions left unmutated in variants.

The germline gives CDR1 MGHDK, CDR2 SYGVNS. V was pared by 0 bases and J by 1 base, with 1 base of the junction left unmatched. The CDR3 loop spans 16 amino acids. Only in-frame clones appear in the TCRdb table, and some are missing; sequencing was by immunoSEQ multiplex PCR. The profile shows approximately 150,000 clones, 91% of them singletons. On this clone itself: Its specificity is unknown.

The sequencing here drew on peripheral blood, taken 28 days after the second dose of the MenACWY control vaccine. The origin of this receptor is an adult who received the MenACWY meningococcal vaccine as a control. The chain is built from TRBV25-1 and TRBJ1-4; 8 nucleotides align to TRBD1. DNA for the CDR3: TGTGCCAGCAGTGAATACAGGGGGCGAACTAATGAAAAACTGTTTTTT. It translates to CASSEYRGRTNEKLFF. Full variable domain (rest looked up from reference TRBV25-1 and TRBJ1-4): EADIYQTPRYLVIGTGKKITLECSQTMGHDKMYWYQQDPGMELHLIHYSYGVNSTEKGDLSSESTVSRIRTEHFPLTLESARPSHTSQYLCASSEYRGRTNEKLFFGSGTQLSVL.